The rows below give T cell receptor beta chains drawn from one sample of a study of technical replicates of blood from several donors. The method was immunoSEQ multiplex PCR; TCRdb's version includes in-frame clones alone and lacks a portion of them. The sample holds approximately 65,000 clones; 75% to 90% are singletons and the top ten take roughly 5%. Material: PBMCs. Receptors originate from a human donor in good health. Some clones in this sample may be carry-over from other donors' samples. CDR3s include the opening cysteine and the closing phenylalanine or tryptophan. A D gene is named only where the DNA matches it firmly.

J | D | V | CDR3
TRBJ2-1 | TRBD1 | TRBV7-9 | CASSWWDRGGNEQFF
TRBJ2-4 | NA | TRBV4-3 | CASSPRVQGSQNIQYF
TRBJ1-2 | NA | TRBV5-5 | CASSLAPDTRNYGYTF
TRBJ1-2 | NA | TRBV30 | CAWPRANYGYTF
TRBJ2-7 | NA | TRBV6-6 | CASSYTDGTYEQYF
TRBJ2-7 | NA | TRBV4-3 | CASSRNLGTYEQYF
TRBJ2-5 | TRBD2 | TRBV9 | CASSGRGGETQYF
TRBJ1-5 | TRBD1 | TRBV6-1 | CASSGGTGGNQPQHF
TRBJ2-7 | TRBD1 | TRBV4-2 | CASSLRDRVGEQYF
TRBJ2-3 | NA | TRBV9 | CASSVYRSTDTQYF
TRBJ1-1 | NA | TRBV2 | CASSATYRENTEAFF
TRBJ1-4 | NA | TRBV4-2 | CASSQPARRGRSSNEKLFF
TRBJ1-2 | NA | TRBV6-5 | CASRRSQGSSYGYTF
TRBJ2-3 | NA | TRBV19 | CASSIPGAKGGDTQYF
TRBJ1-2 | NA | TRBV2 | CASSEQPPGARGYTF
TRBJ1-5 | TRBD1 | TRBV7-2 | CASSLSGTGGFQPQHF
TRBJ1-1 | TRBD1 | TRBV9 | CASSVGLLRDREAFF
TRBJ2-1 | TRBD2 | TRBV10-3 | CAISEVAGSYNEQFF
TRBJ1-2 | NA | TRBV5-8 | CASSNFRDTKNYGYTF
TRBJ2-2 | NA | TRBV5-1 | CASSPPPPQSTVGLFF
TRBJ1-5 | TRBD1 | TRBV6-1 | CASSGEGDSQPQHF
TRBJ2-7 | NA | TRBV7-2 | CASSLASWYEQYF
TRBJ2-5 | NA | TRBV29-1 | CSVVRETQYF
TRBJ2-2 | TRBD2 | TRBV2 | CASRRLPSSGKKELFF
TRBJ2-3 | TRBD2 | TRBV30 | CAWTKSSGSPGGTQYF
TRBJ1-4 | TRBD1 | TRBV4-3 | CASSLIGPGTGSEKLFF
TRBJ2-6 | TRBD2 | TRBV27 | CASRSGGALFSGANVLTF
TRBJ1-5 | NA | TRBV7-2 | CASSFSRGNSNQPQHF
TRBJ2-7 | TRBD1 | TRBV4-3 | CASSQGAGQAGPYEQYF
TRBJ1-2 | NA | TRBV4-2 | CASSQDREGYGYTF
TRBJ2-3 | TRBD2 | TRBV15 | CATSSWLADSTDTQYF